This T cell receptor (beta chain) originates from a study of T cell responses to AZD1222 COVID-19 vaccine. Points from the study as a whole: Elevations in Spike-specific TCR breadth and depth followed administration of two AZD1222 doses. Of spike-specific TCRs, nearly half reportedly target regions left unmutated in variants.

CDR1 SGHTA and CDR2 FQGNSA come from the germline V gene. CDR3 length: 14 residues. Trimming took off 1 base at V and 6 bases at J, with 12 bases between the two ends. Sequencing was performed with immunoSEQ multiplex PCR; in TCRdb, only in-frame clones are kept and a portion is missing. In the table there are some 200,000 clones, just over 90% of which are singletons. A remark on this clone: Antigen specificity is unknown.

Sequences were derived from peripheral blood, sampled on day 0 of MenACWY control vaccination. This chain links TRBV7-2 with TRBJ1-1; D not certain. This receptor was identified in an adult in good health. CDR3 in amino acids: CASSLVLRSAEAFF. CDR3 coding DNA: TGTGCCAGCAGCTTAGTGCTGAGATCCGCTGAAGCTTTCTTT. The full variable domain, in which reference TRBV7-2 and TRBJ1-1 provide the parts outside the CDR3, is GAGVSQSPSNKVTEKGKDVELRCDPISGHTALYWYRQSLGQGLEFLIYFQGNSAPDKSGLPSDRFSAERTGGSVSTLTIQRTQQEDSAVYLCASSLVLRSAEAFFGQGTRLTVV.